This TCR beta chain was recovered during a study of T cell changes during pregnancy in multiple sclerosis. The CDR3 is 12 amino acids. With 6 bases removed from V and 3 bases from J, the gap between germline ends came to 9 bases. Germline CDR1 MGHDK, CDR2 SYGVNS. Profiling relied on immunoSEQ multiplex PCR, and the TCRdb table lists in-frame clones only, not all of them. There are 40,000 or so clones in the sample; 90% occur only once, and around 0.47% lies in the top ten. This clone came up once. The chain employs TRBV25-1 and TRBJ2-7; a weak D match, TRBD2 (5 bases). This clonotype originated in a female donor in good health, enrolled as a control in a pregnancy study. The sequencing here drew on CD4+ T cells from peripheral blood mononuclear cells, taken in the first trimester of pregnancy. CDR3 protein: CASRPGNYEQYF. The CDR3 DNA sequence: TGTGCCAGCAGACCGGGAAACTACGAGCAGTACTTC.